There are many counts of the clone carrying this T cell receptor beta chain. Its antigen is unknown. TCRdb redid the calling of the 5' RACE reads with MiXCR, one entry per CDR3 protein. The sample includes 84,000 or so distinct CDR3 sequences, less than 15% of them seen just once. The sample originates from a study of neurological immune-mediated disorders. The germline V and J ends were trimmed by 6 bases and 0 bases, with 15 bases remaining between them. The CDR3 totals 17 residues. The study's findings and limits: Expansion of TCR clones was greatest in HTLV-1-associated myelopathy and smallest in multiple sclerosis, where it fell below that of healthy controls.

Documented time point: longitudinal time-point 2. This TCR was sampled from a female donor with HTLV-1-associated myelopathy (HAM/TSP). Sequenced sample: PBMCs. V and J are TRBV12-3 or TRBV12-4 and TRBJ2-6, with a tentative D call TRBD2 (6 bases). The CDR3 nucleotides are TGTGCCAGCAGCCCCACGGGAGCTTCCTCTGGGGCCAACGTCCTGACTTTC. This translates into CASSPTGASSGANVLTF.